This T cell receptor (beta chain) stems from a study of shared clonotypes between healthy human individuals. Study-level findings and limits: Generally, naive subsets came out with larger estimated richness than memory subsets. Naive CD4 clonotypes were shared across several donors at 4.5% to 6%. Despite large depth, rarefaction showed incomplete sorted-subset sequencing. Clonotype sharing levels among donors were expected to vary with sequencing depth.

Note on this clone: What it recognizes is unknown.

Naive CD8 cells lacked CD45RO, underwent positive selection for CCR7 and left out terminally differentiated effector memory CD45RA+ cells. The germline gives CDR1 SQVTM, CDR2 ANQGSEA. The CDR3 extends over 18 amino acids. Germline trimming cut 3 bases from V and 4 bases from J; bases unmatched to any gene: 15. The table came from immunoSEQ multiplex PCR; TCRdb's copy has only in-frame clones and leaves some out. The sample shows millions of clones, about 93% of them seen only once. Sequenced sample: naive CD8+ T cells from PBMCs. This receptor was taken from a man younger than 35 in good health. Some clones in this sample may be carry-over from other donors' samples. J is TRBJ2-3 and V is TRBV29-1; TRBD2 matches at 11 bases. CDR3 DNA: TGCAGCGTTGACCGCGAACTAGCGGGAGATACCCCTCCAGATACGCAGTATTTT. Translation gives CSVDRELAGDTPPDTQYF.